The clone carrying this T cell receptor beta chain was counted many times. Its antigen is not known. This sample was taken from a study of T-cell reconstitution after alpha-beta-depleted transplantation in children. Points from the study as a whole: There were some patients whose high TCRbeta diversity at day 60 came from surviving recipient T cells and thymic progenitors. T cells produced anew were the main source of T-cell counts and diversity one year after transplant. There were reportedly several hundred expanded graft clones from which alpha-beta T cells came about two months after transplant.

The CDR3 has 12 amino acids. Between the trimmed V and J ends, which lost 7 bases and 8 bases, there was a span of 13 bases. CDR1 SGHTA and CDR2 FQGNSA come from the germline V gene. TCRbeta library preparation incorporated unique molecular identifiers. Using its own MiXCR run on the PCR reads, TCRdb lists one record per CDR3 protein. The table includes more than 500,000 distinct CDR3 sequences, around 10% detected once. The TCR comes from a female patient between 2 and 15 years old who had a stem cell transplant for aplastic anemia, so the T cells may come from the graft donor. The rearrangement links TRBV7-2 to TRBJ2-3; tentatively, D is TRBD2 (6 bases). This sample comprised PBMCs, mostly from graft donor cells, obtained 180 days after TCRalphabeta/CD19-depleted stem cell transplant. The CDR3 nucleotides read TGTGCCAGCACAGCTAGCGTCTTTACGCAGTATTTT. Protein: CASTASVFTQYF.